A single sample is the source of the 29 T cell receptor beta chains below, sequenced in a study of blood T cell repertoires in COVID-19. Generated by immunoSEQ multiplex PCR, the TCRdb table keeps only in-frame clones and is missing some. The sample holds 400,000 to 500,000 clones, 85% to 90% seen once. The sequenced sample was PBMCs or T cells enriched from blood (not recorded which). These receptors were collected from a woman between 40 and 50 years old who had recovered from COVID-19.

J is TRBJ2-3 and V is TRBV3-1 (or the pseudogene TRBV3-2), with 7 nucleotides matching TRBD2. CDR1 and CDR2 from the germline V gene are LGHDT and YNNKEL (reference sequence). This CDR3 is 11 amino acids long. J gave up 8 bases and V 4 bases, and 0 bases lay outside the gene matches. The CDR3 reads CASSPGGTQYF. The DNA for the CDR3 is TGTGCCAGCAGCCCGGGGGGTACGCAGTATTTT.

A few counts support this clone. The V and J genes are TRBV2 and TRBJ1-4; 10 nucleotides match TRBD1. The germline CDR1 and CDR2 sequences are SNHLY and FYNNEI. With 5 bases clipped from V and 7 bases from J, the junction kept 7 bases outside the gene matches. There are 15 residues in the CDR3. The CDR3 protein is CASSPGTGDFEKLFF. In nucleotides, the CDR3 is TGTGCCAGCAGTCCCGGGACAGGGGATTTTGAAAAACTGTTTTTT.

This sequence joins TRBV7-6 and TRBJ1-1, with D hard to call. Germline-derived CDR1 and CDR2 are SGHVS and FNYEAQ. The CDR3 length is 12 residues. V was shortened by 5 bases and J by 6 bases, with 10 bases between the two germline ends. CDR3 nucleotide sequence: TGTGCCAGCAGCCTGCTCCGGGCTGAAGCTTTCTTT. This encodes CASSLLRAEAFF.

The CDR3 loop is CASSEALIFYRSNQPQHF. The CDR3 DNA sequence: TGTGCCAGCAGTGAAGCGTTAATATTTTACAGATCAAATCAGCCCCAGCATTTT. The chain has TRBV6-1 and TRBJ1-5, with no clear D. Germline V gives CDR1 MNHNS, CDR2 SASEGT. This CDR3 comprises 18 residues. Trimming took off 0 bases at V and 4 bases at J, with 19 bases between the two ends.

V gene TRBV7-6 combines with J gene TRBJ2-5; D is perhaps TRBD1 (7 bases). Germline-derived CDR1 and CDR2 are SGHVS and FNYEAQ. The CDR3 spans 12 residues. The V gene lost 5 bases and the J gene lost 5 bases, with 9 bases spanning the gap. The CDR3 reads CASSQGGETQYF. The CDR3 DNA sequence: TGTGCCAGCAGCCAGGGGGGTGAGACCCAGTACTTC.

The chain has TRBV15 and TRBJ2-5; the D gene is possibly TRBD2 (6 bases). This CDR3 region has 14 residues. Between the trimmed V and J ends, which lost 3 bases and 2 bases, there was a span of 10 bases. The V gene's germline CDR1 is LNHNV and CDR2 YYDKDF (reference sequence). The DNA for the CDR3 is TGTGCCACCAGCAGCCGGGACTCACAAGAGACCCAGTACTTC. This codes for CATSSRDSQETQYF.

The V gene is TRBV6-5, the J gene TRBJ2-2, with D tentatively TRBD2 (5 bases). Per germline, CDR1 MNHEY and CDR2 SVGAGI. V gave up 4 bases and J gave up 0 bases, with 12 bases separating them. CDR3 length: 16 residues. The CDR3: CASSSLRAANTGELFF. In DNA, the CDR3 is TGTGCCAGCAGTTCGTTAAGAGCGGCGAACACCGGGGAGCTGTTTTTT.

This chain joins TRBV18 and TRBJ2-7; 7 bases map to TRBD1. The V gene end was trimmed by 4 bases and the J gene end by 1 base; junction bases not matched to a gene: 4. The CDR3 has 14 residues. Germline V gene data show CDR1 as KGHSH and CDR2 as LQKENI. The CDR3 sequence: CASSRKGQSYEQYF. The CDR3 coding sequence is TGTGCCAGCTCACGTAAGGGACAGTCCTACGAGCAGTACTTC.

The chain is built from TRBV28 and TRBJ2-3; TRBD2 is a possible D gene (6 bases). Trimming took 7 bases from V and 2 from J, leaving 19 bases between them. This CDR3 is 16 amino acids long. Germline loops: CDR1 MDHEN, CDR2 SYDVKM. The CDR3 protein is CASTPRPGLLTDTQYF. CDR3 coding DNA: TGTGCCAGCACCCCACGGCCGGGACTCCTCACAGATACGCAGTATTTT.

The chain recombines TRBV27 with TRBJ2-1; 7 bases fit TRBD1. V dropped 5 bases and J dropped 6; count of bases not matched to a gene: 7. The CDR3 loop spans 14 amino acids. Germline loops: CDR1 MNHEY, CDR2 SMNVEV (reference sequence). CDR3 region: CASSRLTGTNEQFF. DNA for the CDR3: TGTGCCAGCAGTCGTTTGACAGGGACCAATGAGCAGTTCTTC.

The V call is TRBV19, the J call TRBJ2-4, with 11 bases matching TRBD2. The CDR3 has 18 amino acids. The junction had 13 bases not matched to a gene; V was cut back by 3 bases and J by 6 bases. CDR1 is LNHDA and CDR2 is SQIVND in the germline V gene (reference sequence). The CDR3 DNA reads TGTGCCAGTAGTATGACAGGGGGTATAGCGGGAGGGCCAAACATTCAGTACTTC. This sequence encodes CASSMTGGIAGGPNIQYF.

There are a few counts of this clone. This chain links TRBV5-6 with TRBJ1-5, with 8 positions matching TRBD1. The CDR3 sequence is 15 residues long. The V and J ends lost 3 bases and 5 bases, in that order; junction bases with no gene match: 7. Germline values: CDR1 SGHDT, CDR2 YYEEEE. The CDR3 sequence: CASSSRGQAYQPQHF. In DNA form, the CDR3 reads TGTGCCAGCAGCTCCAGGGGACAGGCCTATCAGCCCCAGCATTTT.

The chain joins TRBV5-8 to TRBJ2-4, with TRBD2 identical over 7 bases. From germline, CDR1 is SGHTS and CDR2 YDEGEE. V lost 2 bases to trimming and J lost 6 bases; unmatched junction nucleotides: 8. CDR3 length equals 15 residues. The CDR3 nucleotides are TGTGCCAGCAGCTTAAGGGGAGGGACTTTAAACATTCAGTACTTC. Protein product: CASSLRGGTLNIQYF.

This clone was observed a few times. The same CDR3 also results from other DNA sequences found in this sample. The gene calls are TRBV4-3 and TRBJ1-3; possibly TRBD1 for D (5 bases). The CDR3 is made up of 15 amino acids. Germline V gene lookup returns CDR1 LGHNA and CDR2 YSLEER. Between the trimmed V and J ends, which lost 1 base and 1 base, there was a span of 8 bases. The CDR3 reads CASSQGDSSGNTIYF. The CDR3 region has the DNA TGCGCCAGCAGCCAAGGGGACTCATCTGGAAACACCATATATTTT.

V usage is TRBV5-1 and J usage is TRBJ1-1; weak D call: TRBD1 (6 bases). The CDR3 has 16 amino acids. The V gene lost 4 bases and the J gene lost 0 bases, with 16 bases spanning the gap. In germline, CDR1 is SGHRS, CDR2 YFSETQ. The CDR3 loop is CASSREPGQLNTEAFF. The CDR3 DNA follows: TGCGCCAGCAGCCGCGAACCTGGACAGCTGAACACTGAAGCTTTCTTT. The variable domain in full, with the rest retrieved from reference TRBV5-1 and TRBJ1-1, is KAGVTQTPRYLIKTRGQQVTLSCSPISGHRSVSWYQQTPGQGLQFLFEYFSETQRNKGNFPGRFSGRQFSNSRSEMNVSTLELGDSALYLCASSREPGQLNTEAFFGQGTRLTVV.

The V gene is TRBV14, the J gene TRBJ2-1; D is perhaps TRBD1 (6 bases). V lost 3 bases, J lost 3 bases, and 15 bases lay in between. This CDR3 has 16 residues. CDR1 and CDR2 (germline): SGHDN, FVKESK. The CDR3: CASSQTTGWDYNEQFF. The CDR3 DNA sequence: TGTGCCAGCAGCCAGACGACAGGTTGGGACTACAATGAGCAGTTCTTC.

This chain uses TRBV12-3 or TRBV12-4 with TRBJ1-2; D is unclear. V shed 3 bases and J shed 5 bases, with 10 bases lying between them. The CDR3 has 13 residues. The CDR3 bases are TGTGCCAGCAGTTTCTCAGGATTGTATGGCTACACCTTC. Translating gives CASSFSGLYGYTF.

The chain joins TRBV10-2 to TRBJ1-1, with 9 bases matching TRBD1. V was pared by 5 bases and J by 1 base, with 11 bases of the junction left unmatched. The CDR3 runs to 17 residues. Per germline, CDR1 WSHSY and CDR2 SAAADI. Written as DNA, the CDR3 is TGCGCCAGCAGTCGTTTTACAGGGGGCAAGGGGAACACTGAAGCTTTCTTT. Encoded protein: CASSRFTGGKGNTEAFF.

The rearrangement uses TRBV19 and TRBJ2-2; 7 bases line up with TRBD2. This CDR3 is 16 amino acids long. The J segment lost 2 bases and the V segment lost 3 bases, leaving 6 bases of the junction unmatched. Germline V gene sequence: CDR1 LNHDA, CDR2 SQIVND (reference sequence). The chain's CDR3 is CASSINGGSNTGELFF. The CDR3 DNA follows: TGTGCCAGTAGTATCAATGGCGGGAGTAACACCGGGGAGCTGTTTTTT.

Worth noting for this clone: A junction boundary mismatches the germline segment, possibly from a read error. This sequence joins TRBV11-1 and TRBJ2-5; TRBD2 matches at 13 bases. The CDR3 runs to 15 residues. Germline CDR1 reads SGHAT; CDR2 reads FQDESV (reference sequence). The CDR3 DNA reads TGTGCCAGCAGCTTATATGGGACTAGCGGGACAACCCAGGACTTC. This translates into CASSLYGTSGTTQDF.

The CDR3: CASSPWDSLYGYTF. For the CDR3, the DNA is TGTGCCAGCAGTCCTTGGGACTCGCTCTATGGCTACACCTTC. The V and J genes are TRBV14 and TRBJ1-2; a possible D gene is TRBD1 (5 bases). Germline CDR1 reads SGHDN; CDR2 reads FVKESK. The CDR3 extends over 14 amino acids. The ends were cut back, 6 bases at V and 4 bases at J, with 15 bases in the middle.

This clone has a single count. The chain combines TRBV5-1 with TRBJ1-4; D may be TRBD1 (6 bases). The CDR3 extends over 15 amino acids. Trimming cost V 0 bases and J 5 bases, with 11 bases left between them. CDR1 and CDR2 (germline): SGHRS, YFSETQ. The CDR3 bases are TGCGCCAGCAGCTTGGGACAGGCCGGGAATGAAAAACTGTTTTTT. Its translation: CASSLGQAGNEKLFF.

The chain combines TRBV15 with TRBJ1-1, with unresolved D. Germline CDR1 LNHNV, CDR2 YYDKDF (reference sequence). Trimming took 1 base from V and 6 from J, leaving 15 bases between them. The CDR3 runs to 15 residues. DNA for the CDR3: TGTGCCACCAGCAGAGGCGGTTCGGTCTCGCCTGAAGCTTTCTTT. It codes for CATSRGGSVSPEAFF.

This clone was seen just once. The rearrangement links TRBV19 to TRBJ1-6, with no clear D. Germline-derived CDR1 and CDR2 are LNHDA and SQIVND (reference sequence). The length of the CDR3 is 11 residues. V shed 7 bases and J shed 14 bases, with 12 bases lying between them. The DNA of the CDR3 is TGTGCCAGTATCCTAGATGAGACCCTCCACTTT. It specifies CASILDETLHF.

The chain is built from TRBV5-1 and TRBJ1-2; 10 bases align to TRBD1. Trimming at V came to 3 bases and at J to 7 bases, leaving 6 bases not matched to a gene. There are 14 residues in the CDR3. Germline CDR1 SGHRS, CDR2 YFSETQ. The CDR3 reads CASSSGTGDRGYTF. CDR3 coding DNA: TGCGCCAGCAGCTCCGGGACAGGGGATCGTGGCTACACCTTC.

This chain links TRBV11-2 with TRBJ2-7, with TRBD2 matching 8 bases. Looked up from germline, CDR1 is SGHAT and CDR2 is FQNNGV. V trimming: 5 bases; J trimming: 2 bases; junction bases outside the gene matches: 8. The CDR3 has 15 residues. The CDR3 sequence: CASSVDGREAYEQYF. CDR3 sequence (DNA): TGTGCCAGCAGCGTGGACGGGCGGGAGGCCTACGAGCAGTACTTC.

J is TRBJ2-7 and V is TRBV11-3; D might be TRBD1 (5 bases). Between the trimmed V and J ends, which lost 5 bases and 2 bases, there was a span of 10 bases. There are 13 residues in the CDR3. Germline CDR1 SGHNT, CDR2 YENEEA. This CDR3 reads CASSPDSTYEQYF. The CDR3 DNA reads TGTGCCAGCAGCCCCGACAGTACCTACGAGCAGTACTTC.

The chain employs TRBV29-1 and TRBJ1-2; D not resolved. The V end lost 1 base, the J end lost 1 base, and 10 bases lay between the germline ends. This CDR3 spans 14 amino acids. Germline V lookup: CDR1 SQVTM, CDR2 ANQGSEA. The CDR3 region has the DNA TGCAGCGTTGAAGGGGCAGGTGATAACTATGGCTACACCTTC. It yields the protein CSVEGAGDNYGYTF.

The V and J genes are TRBV21-1 and TRBJ2-2; the table's D gene call, TRBD1, was not cross checked with the DNA. TRBV21-1 constitutes a pseudogene. The CDR3 loop spans 15 amino acids. DNA of the CDR3: TGTGCCAGCAGCATACAGGGGGCGCCGGGCGGGGAGCTGTTTTTT. Translated: CASSIQGAPGGELFF.